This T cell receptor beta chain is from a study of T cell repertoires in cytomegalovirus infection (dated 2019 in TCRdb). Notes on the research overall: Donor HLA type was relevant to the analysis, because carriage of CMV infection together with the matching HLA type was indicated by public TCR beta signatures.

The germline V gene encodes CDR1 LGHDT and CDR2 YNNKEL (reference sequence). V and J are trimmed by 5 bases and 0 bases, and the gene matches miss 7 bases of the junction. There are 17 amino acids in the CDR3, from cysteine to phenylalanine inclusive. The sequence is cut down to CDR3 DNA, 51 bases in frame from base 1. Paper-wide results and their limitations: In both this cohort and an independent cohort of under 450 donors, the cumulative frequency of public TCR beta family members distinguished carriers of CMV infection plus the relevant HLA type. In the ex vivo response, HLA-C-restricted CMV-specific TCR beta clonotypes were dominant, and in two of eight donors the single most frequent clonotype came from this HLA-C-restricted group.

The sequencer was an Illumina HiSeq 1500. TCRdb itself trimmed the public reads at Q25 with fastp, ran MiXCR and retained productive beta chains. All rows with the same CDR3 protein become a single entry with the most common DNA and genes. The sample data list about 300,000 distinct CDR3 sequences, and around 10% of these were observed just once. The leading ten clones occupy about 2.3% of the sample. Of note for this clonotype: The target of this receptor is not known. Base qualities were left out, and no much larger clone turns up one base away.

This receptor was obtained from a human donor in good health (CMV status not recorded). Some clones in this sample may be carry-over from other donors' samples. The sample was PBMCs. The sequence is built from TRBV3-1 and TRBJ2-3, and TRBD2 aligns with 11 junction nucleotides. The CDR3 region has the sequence CASSSGTSGPSTDTQYF. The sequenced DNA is TGTGCCAGCAGCTCCGGGACTAGCGGCCCGAGCACAGATACGCAGTATTTT.